The next 2 T cell receptor beta chains were all read from a single sample in a study of blood T cells in healthy people across ages (dated by TCRdb to the mid-2010s). Library preparation used 5' RACE. Sequencer: Illumina HiSeq 2500. A second 7 to 11 cycle PCR used a sample-barcoded 5' primer and a J-beta primer mix. Clones were called with MiXCR by TCRdb after fastp trimmed the public reads at Q25, and only in-frame beta chains were retained. Entries are consolidated by CDR3 protein sequence, retaining the most common genes and DNA. In all, the sample holds about 570,000 distinct CDR3 sequences, and approximately 30% of those were seen once. The ten largest clonotypes hold under 20% of the sample. The sequencing input was blood. The receptors were sampled from a woman in her 70s in good health.

This chain connects TRBV20-1 to TRBJ1-6; D is unclear. V dropped 0 bases and J dropped 5 bases, with 8 bases sitting between them. This CDR3 is 14 amino acids long. Germline V CDR1 and CDR2: DFQATT, SNEGSKA (reference sequence). The DNA of the CDR3 is TGCAGTGCTAGAGATACGATGGATAATTCACCCCTCCACTTT. Amino acid sequence: CSARDTMDNSPLHF.

The genes are TRBV5-8 and TRBJ2-1; 8 bases agree with TRBD2. The length of the CDR3 is 18 residues. The V segment lost 4 bases and the J segment 3 bases; nucleotides outside the gene matches: 15. Germline lookup yields CDR1 SGHTS and CDR2 YDEGEE. DNA of the CDR3: TGTGCCAGCAGCCCAACTCCCCCAGGTAGCGGGGACTACAATGAGCAGTTCTTC. Protein sequence: CASSPTPPGSGDYNEQFF.